The subject of this entry is one TCR beta chain. Antigen specificity is unknown. These data are taken from a study of early stage breast cancer tumors. TCRdb keeps only in-frame clones here, not all; method: immunoSEQ multiplex PCR. The sample carries around 20,000 clones, approximately 82% recorded once. Study-wide results and limits: Compared with adjacent normal breast tissue, tumors showed 2 to 3-fold greater T cell density and higher clonality.

Germline values: CDR1 MDHEN, CDR2 SYDVKM. This CDR3 comprises 14 residues. V dropped 6 bases and J dropped 3 bases, with 15 bases sitting between them. The rearrangement links TRBV28 to TRBJ2-7; TRBD1 is a possible D gene (6 bases). This clonotype was obtained from a person aged 70 to 85 with breast cancer. Sequenced material: blood. CDR3 nucleotides: TGTGCCAGCAGAAGTCCAGGGGTGGACTACGAGCAGTACTTC. It codes for CASRSPGVDYEQYF.